What follows are 9 T cell receptor beta chains derived from one specimen sequenced in a study of blood T cell repertoires in COVID-19. Sequencing was performed with immunoSEQ multiplex PCR; in TCRdb, only in-frame clones are kept and a portion is missing. The sample gives about 500,000 clones, roughly 87% of which show up once; 0.65% to 0.9% is in the top ten. Source material: PBMCs or T cells enriched from blood (not recorded which). The source of these receptors is a woman aged 18-29 years who had recovered from COVID-19.

The chain combines TRBV5-1 with TRBJ2-1, with 13 positions matching TRBD2. J was trimmed by 9 bases and V by 2 bases; bases with no gene match: 11. The CDR3 spans 17 residues. The germline V gene has CDR1 SGHRS and CDR2 YFSETQ. CDR3 bases: TGCGCCAGCAGCTTAACCGGGACTAGCGGGGATGTAAGTGAGCAGTTCTTC. As protein: CASSLTGTSGDVSEQFF.

In nucleotides, the CDR3 is TGTGCCTGGAGTGTAAAGGGGGTGAATGAGCAGTTCTTC. Residues: CAWSVKGVNEQFF. The chain couples TRBV30 to TRBJ2-1; D possibly corresponds to TRBD1 (6 bases). Germline CDR1 reads GTSNPN; CDR2 reads SVGIG (reference sequence). The V end was cut by 0 bases, the J end by 7 bases, with 10 bases between. CDR3 size: 13 residues.

This sequence joins TRBV7-2 and TRBJ2-3; TRBD1 matches 9 bases. Trimming cost V 5 bases and J 5 bases; bases outside gene matches: 5. CDR3 size: 14 residues. Germline CDR1 and CDR2: SGHTA and FQGNSA. For the CDR3, the DNA is TGTGCCAGCAGCCCTAACAGGGGGCGAGATACGCAGTATTTT. Its protein product is CASSPNRGRDTQYF. Looking up the rest from reference TRBV7-2 and TRBJ2-3 gives the full variable domain: GAGVSQSPSNKVTEKGKDVELRCDPISGHTALYWYRQSLGQGLEFLIYFQGNSAPDKSGLPSDRFSAERTGGSVSTLTIQRTQQEDSAVYLCASSPNRGRDTQYFGPGTRLTVL.

The rearrangement uses TRBV7-9 and TRBJ1-2, with D tentatively TRBD1 (5 bases). There are 16 residues in the CDR3. V was clipped by 10 bases and J by 8 bases, with 29 bases between them. In germline, CDR1 is SEHNR, CDR2 FQNEAQ (reference sequence). CDR3 sequence: CAIPPGPNRRVGGYTF. The CDR3 DNA reads as TGTGCCATCCCGCCAGGCCCTAACCGCAGGGTTGGGGGCTACACCTTC.

The chain couples TRBV28 to TRBJ1-2, with D perhaps TRBD1 (5 bases). Trimming removed 6 bases from V and 4 bases from J, with 18 bases in between. Germline V gene lookup returns CDR1 MDHEN and CDR2 SYDVKM. The CDR3 has 15 residues. The CDR3 sequence: CASRGTGREGYGYTF. In DNA, the CDR3 is TGTGCCAGCAGGGGGACCGGCAGGGAGGGCTATGGCTACACCTTC.

This clone was seen only a few times. The chain couples TRBV11-2 to TRBJ2-7; 9 nucleotides match TRBD1. This CDR3 has 16 amino acids. The V and J ends lost 3 bases and 3 bases, in that order; junction bases with no gene match: 9. Germline lookup yields CDR1 SGHAT and CDR2 FQNNGV. The CDR3 DNA reads as TGTGCCAGCAGCTTGTCTTGGGACAGGGCCGTCTACGAGCAGTACTTC. It yields the protein CASSLSWDRAVYEQYF.

V is TRBV25-1 and J is TRBJ2-7; TRBD1 agrees at 9 bases. Germline V gene data show CDR1 as MGHDK and CDR2 as SYGVNS. The J segment lost 6 bases and the V segment lost 4 bases, leaving 7 bases of the junction unmatched. This CDR3 comprises 14 residues. The CDR3, as DNA: TGTGCCAGCAGTGCCCGGACAGGGGTAAGCGAGCAGTACTTC. Residues: CASSARTGVSEQYF.

The chain is built from TRBV2 and TRBJ1-2; the match to TRBD1 covers 9 bases. V dropped 8 bases and J dropped 0; count of bases not matched to a gene: 4. The CDR3 contains 14 residues. Germline V gene sequence: CDR1 SNHLY, CDR2 FYNNEI. CDR3 protein: CASGGQGTNYGYTF. Written as DNA, the CDR3 is TGTGCCAGCGGCGGACAGGGGACTAACTATGGCTACACCTTC.

The chain has TRBV5-6 and TRBJ1-2; D is unclear. Germline CDR1 is SGHDT and CDR2 is YYEEEE. The CDR3 totals 13 residues. V dropped 3 bases and J dropped 4 bases, with 10 bases sitting between them. The CDR3: CASSYTRIYGYTF. Here the CDR3 DNA reads TGTGCCAGCAGCTATACCAGGATCTATGGCTACACCTTC.